The T cell receptor beta chain under discussion was sequenced for a study of cytomegalovirus exposure and HLA in healthy donors. Notes on the study in general: Highly shared variants forming one cluster were likely a sequencing artifact. Some public TCRs appeared in many individuals, while most sequences were rare. HLA restriction was apparent for most CMV-associated TCR beta chains in a later analysis. Relative to equally common others, HLA-associated TCR beta chains showed greater clonal expansion in a later analysis.

The PCR was carried out with 60 Vbeta primers and 13 Jbeta primers. The method was immunoSEQ multiplex PCR; TCRdb's version includes in-frame clones alone and lacks a portion of them. The table lists approximately 280,000 clones, roughly 90% of them singletons. On this clone: Its antigen is as yet unknown.

This CDR3 spans 16 amino acids. Germline lookup yields CDR1 SNHLY and CDR2 FYNNEI. The ends lost 5 bases at V and 5 bases at J; junction bases unmatched: 7. The rearrangement uses TRBV2 and TRBJ1-4; the match to TRBD1 covers 11 bases. The receptor was isolated from a woman aged 18-29 years in good health and CMV-seronegative. Input material: PBMCs. The CDR3 is CASSPARTGGNEKLFF. CDR3 bases: TGTGCCAGCAGTCCCGCCCGGACAGGGGGCAATGAAAAACTGTTTTTT.